The 21 T cell receptor beta chains below were found in one sample sequenced in a study of a mutant IDH1 vaccine in newly diagnosed glioma. For these receptors, no antigen is known. The assay was immunoSEQ multiplex PCR, and TCRdb's table has in-frame clones only and misses some. The data contain about 60,000 clones, about 85% of them singletons. This sample's time point: week 35, safety follow-up. Doses of 300 ug of mutant IDH1 20-mer peptide were given with topical imiquimod. Sequenced material: PBMCs, taken from a glioma patient whose treatment included an IDH1 peptide vaccine. The receptors shown here come from a young man with glioma.

The chain is built from TRBV6-4 and TRBJ1-6, with no clear D. The length of the CDR3 is 14 residues. V lost 5 bases and J lost 6, with 11 bases in between. The germline V gene has CDR1 MRHNA and CDR2 SNTAGT. The CDR3: CASSLGNPNSPLHF. Here the CDR3 DNA reads TGTGCCAGCAGTCTAGGCAACCCTAATTCACCCCTCCACTTT.

The chain uses TRBV7-2 and TRBJ2-7; D is undetermined. The V gene lost 7 bases and the J gene lost 2 bases, with 6 bases spanning the gap. The CDR3 covers 11 residues. Germline CDR1 and CDR2: SGHTA and FQGNSA. For the CDR3, the DNA is TGTGCCAGCAACCCCGCCTACGAGCAGTACTTC. This translates into CASNPAYEQYF.

This clone was observed a handful of times. The chain uses TRBV10-2 and TRBJ1-1; no reliable D call. The germline V gene encodes CDR1 WSHSY and CDR2 SAAADI. Trimming cost V 3 bases and J 4 bases, with 12 bases left between them. The CDR3 loop spans 14 amino acids. Here the CDR3 DNA reads TGCGCCAGCAGTGAACAGTTCGCCATCACTGAAGCTTTCTTT. Its translation: CASSEQFAITEAFF.

J is TRBJ2-6 and V is TRBV4-1, with TRBD1 as a possible D gene (6 bases). The CDR3 consists of 17 residues. V lost 2 bases and J 0 bases, leaving 11 bases between the germline ends. Germline CDR1 and CDR2: MGHRA and YSYEKL. CDR3 DNA: TGCGCCAGCAGCCAACAGGGGACCCTCTCTGGGGCCAACGTCCTGACTTTC. Translated, it gives CASSQQGTLSGANVLTF.

The J gene is TRBJ1-5, the V gene TRBV15, with 7 positions matching TRBD1. CDR3 size: 15 residues. Losses at the gene ends were 4 bases for V and 7 bases for J; bases not matched to a gene: 10. Germline CDR1 and CDR2: LNHNV and YYDKDF (reference sequence). CDR3 nucleotide sequence: TGTGCCACCAGCAATTACAGGGGTTCTTGGCAGCCCCAGCATTTT. Translation gives CATSNYRGSWQPQHF.

V is TRBV2 and J is TRBJ2-1; 7 nucleotides line up with TRBD2. This CDR3 is 15 amino acids long. Per germline, CDR1 SNHLY and CDR2 FYNNEI. J gave up 0 bases and V 4 bases, and 3 bases lay outside the gene matches. For the CDR3, the DNA is TGTGCCAGCAGTGCCGAGCGGGGCTCCTACAATGAGCAGTTCTTC. It yields the protein CASSAERGSYNEQFF.

This clone has a handful of counts. The genes are TRBV5-1 and TRBJ1-2, with 7 bases fitting TRBD1. CDR3 length: 15 amino acids. The V gene's germline CDR1 is SGHRS and CDR2 YFSETQ. V lost 3 bases, J lost 5 bases, and 10 bases stayed unmatched. CDR3 DNA sequence: TGCGCCAGCAGCTCGGGACAGCCGAAACCTTATGGCTACACCTTC. Translation gives CASSSGQPKPYGYTF.

The chain recombines TRBV6-5 with TRBJ1-1; unclear D gene. The CDR3 spans 13 residues. Per germline, CDR1 MNHEY and CDR2 SVGAGI. The germline V and J ends were trimmed by 2 bases and 0 bases, with 4 bases remaining between them. CDR3 in amino acids: CASSYVMNTEAFF. The CDR3 DNA follows: TGTGCCAGCAGTTACGTGATGAACACTGAAGCTTTCTTT.

The chain couples TRBV6-1 to TRBJ1-1; 8 bases agree with TRBD1. The junction had 10 bases not matched to a gene; V was cut back by 4 bases and J by 3 bases. Looked up from germline, CDR1 is MNHNS and CDR2 is SASEGT. This CDR3 comprises 16 residues. CDR3 sequence reads: CASSVGQGGGHTEAFF. DNA for the CDR3: TGTGCCAGCAGTGTTGGACAGGGAGGAGGTCACACTGAAGCTTTCTTT.

As regards this clone: The junction departs from the called germline gene at one end, perhaps through a read error. This sequence joins TRBV5-6 and TRBJ1-2; D is ambiguous. The CDR3 is 12 residues long. CDR1 is SGHDT, CDR2 YYEEEE, per germline. The CDR3 DNA reads TGTGCCAGCAGCTTGGATCGGAGAGTCCTCTACTTC. Translating gives CASSLDRRVLYF. The full variable domain, in which reference TRBV5-6 and TRBJ1-2 provide the parts outside the CDR3, is DAGVTQSPTHLIKTRGQQVTLRCSPKSGHDTVSWYQQALGQGPQFIFQYYEEEERQRGNFPDRFSGHQFPNYSSELNVNALLLGDSALYLCASSLDRRVLYFGSGTRLTVV.

This sequence joins TRBV27 and TRBJ2-7; 9 positions agree with TRBD1. The CDR3 length is 14 residues. CDR1 and CDR2 (germline): MNHEY, SMNVEV (reference sequence). With V trimmed by 4 bases and J by 6 bases, 7 bases remained unmatched. The CDR3 here is CASSSGQGFSEQYF. The DNA of the CDR3 is TGTGCCAGCAGTTCCGGACAGGGGTTCTCCGAGCAGTACTTC.

The chain uses TRBV28 and TRBJ1-1, with D tentatively TRBD1 (5 bases). The CDR3 covers 11 residues. The V and J ends lost 6 bases and 7 bases respectively, with 9 bases between them. CDR1 and CDR2 (germline): MDHEN, SYDVKM. Here the CDR3 reads CASRAGGEAFF. In DNA form, the CDR3 reads TGTGCCAGCAGGGCGGGGGGTGAAGCTTTCTTT.

The rearrangement joins TRBV11-2 to TRBJ2-7; tentative D call: TRBD2 (6 bases). CDR3 size: 16 residues. The germline V and J ends were trimmed by 5 bases and 5 bases, with 22 bases remaining between them. Germline values: CDR1 SGHAT, CDR2 FQNNGV. The CDR3 spells CASSDSPRDFRNEQYF. The CDR3 nucleotides are TGTGCCAGCAGCGACTCCCCCCGGGACTTCAGAAACGAGCAGTACTTC.

The chain is built from TRBV11-2 and TRBJ1-1; no firm D call. The CDR3 has 15 residues. The germline gives CDR1 SGHAT, CDR2 FQNNGV. Trimming removed 4 bases at V and 7 bases at J, with 19 bases between. The CDR3 sequence: CASSYRITVPYEAFF. In DNA form, the CDR3 reads TGTGCCAGCAGCTATAGAATAACAGTCCCATATGAAGCTTTCTTT.

The V gene is TRBV2, the J gene TRBJ1-1; D unresolved. The CDR3 contains 13 residues. Per the germline V gene, CDR1 is SNHLY and CDR2 is FYNNEI. The V gene lost 6 bases and the J gene lost 5 bases, with 13 bases spanning the gap. Written as DNA, the CDR3 is TGTGCCAGCAGGACCGGGAAGGGTACTGAAGCTTTCTTT. The encoded protein is CASRTGKGTEAFF.

This clone appeared once. The chain links TRBV4-1 to TRBJ1-4; D gene ambiguous. CDR3 size: 16 residues. V dropped 5 bases and J dropped 4 bases, with 17 bases sitting between them. Germline CDR1 and CDR2: MGHRA and YSYEKL. The CDR3 spells CASSEGPPGINEKLFF. CDR3 bases: TGCGCCAGCAGCGAAGGACCCCCGGGAATTAATGAAAAACTGTTTTTT.

The chain has TRBV27 and TRBJ2-7; TRBD1 aligns across 9 bases. V was clipped by 5 bases and J by 5 bases; unmatched bases: 13. Germline V gene sequence: CDR1 MNHEY, CDR2 SMNVEV (reference sequence). CDR3 size: 16 residues. CDR3 residues: CASSPAGTGIDHEQYF. DNA of the CDR3: TGTGCCAGCAGTCCAGCCGGGACAGGGATCGACCACGAGCAGTACTTC.

The chain has TRBV19 and TRBJ2-5; TRBD1 matches at 7 bases. Judging by the DNA end, TRBJ2-7 fits better; the J call may be wrong. This CDR3 spans 16 amino acids. The germline V gene has CDR1 LNHDA and CDR2 SQIVND (reference sequence). CDR3 amino acids: CASSIGVGQGVYEQYF. CDR3 bases: TGTGCCAGTAGTATCGGCGTGGGGCAGGGGGTCTACGAGCAGTACTTC.

This chain connects TRBV10-2 to TRBJ2-6, with D perhaps TRBD1 (6 bases). V lost 6 bases and J lost 2, with 14 bases in between. Germline V lookup: CDR1 WSHSY, CDR2 SAAADI. This CDR3 spans 16 amino acids. CDR3 region: CASRRGHLTGANVLTF. The CDR3 DNA sequence: TGCGCCAGCAGAAGGGGACACCTCACTGGGGCCAACGTCCTGACTTTC.

This chain uses TRBV14 with TRBJ1-1, with 12 bases lining up with TRBD1. Germline CDR1 and CDR2: SGHDN and FVKESK. The CDR3 sequence is 13 residues long. Trimming took 6 bases from V and 5 from J; bases not matched to a gene: 1. The CDR3 bases are TGTGCCAGCAGGGGACAGGGGGCTACTGAAGCTTTCTTT. Residues: CASRGQGATEAFF.

The rearrangement links TRBV15 to TRBJ2-7, with 11 positions matching TRBD2. This CDR3 has 16 residues. Germline V CDR1 and CDR2: LNHNV, YYDKDF (reference sequence). J was trimmed by 3 bases and V by 3 bases; bases with no gene match: 7. CDR3 in amino acids: CATSSPGLAENYEQYF. For the CDR3, the DNA is TGTGCCACCAGCAGCCCGGGACTAGCGGAGAACTACGAGCAGTACTTC.